The 19 T cell receptor beta chains in this list originate from one sample, sequenced in a study of blood T cell repertoires in COVID-19. Repertoires were generated with immunoSEQ multiplex PCR, while TCRdb's copy carries only in-frame clones and drops some. The sample holds some 70,000 clones, 75% to 90% seen once. The sample was peripheral blood. These receptors were collected from a man in his fifties with COVID-19, enrolled during active disease.

The chain links TRBV5-1 to TRBJ2-5; D is perhaps TRBD2 (6 bases). V lost 0 bases and J 5 bases, leaving 11 bases between the germline ends. Germline V gene sequence: CDR1 SGHRS, CDR2 YFSETQ. This CDR3 is built from 14 residues. The CDR3 reads CASSLEGRGETQYF. DNA of the CDR3: TGCGCCAGCAGCTTGGAAGGACGGGGGGAGACCCAGTACTTC.

The chain combines TRBV19 with TRBJ2-3; 8 bases are shared with TRBD2. With 7 bases clipped from V and 2 bases from J, the junction kept 5 bases outside the gene matches. CDR1 and CDR2 from the germline V gene are LNHDA and SQIVND (reference sequence). The CDR3 loop spans 14 amino acids. The CDR3 is CASNPGGFTDTQYF. Here the CDR3 DNA reads TGTGCCAGTAACCCGGGAGGGTTCACAGATACGCAGTATTTT.

The chain uses TRBV5-3 and TRBJ2-3, with 9 bases that match TRBD2. TRBV5-3 is classed as an ORF, of uncertain function. The V gene end was trimmed by 1 base and the J gene end by 2 bases; junction bases not matched to a gene: 5. This CDR3 has 16 residues. The CDR3 coding sequence is TGTGCCAGAAGCTTGCCTAGCGGGATCGACACAGATACGCAGTATTTT. The encoded protein is CARSLPSGIDTDTQYF.

The chain has TRBV19 and TRBJ2-5; perhaps TRBD2 as D (5 bases). Trimming cost V 5 bases and J 1 base, with 14 bases left between them. This CDR3 comprises 15 residues. Germline V lookup: CDR1 LNHDA, CDR2 SQIVND (reference sequence). In DNA, the CDR3 is TGTGCCAGTAGTGCTGGATGGACTGGCCAAGAGACCCAGTACTTC. It codes for CASSAGWTGQETQYF.

Ten or more counts support this clone. The CDR3 reads CASSLGQGADTQYF. The CDR3 nucleotides read TGCGCCAGCAGCTTGGGACAGGGGGCAGATACGCAGTATTTT. The gene calls are TRBV5-1 and TRBJ2-3; TRBD1 matches 9 bases. Germline-derived CDR1 and CDR2 are SGHRS and YFSETQ. The CDR3 has 14 residues. V lost 0 bases, J lost 4 bases, and 0 bases stayed unmatched.

This clone was recorded only once. V is TRBV6-2 or TRBV6-3 and J is TRBJ2-6; a weak D match, TRBD1 (5 bases). This CDR3 is built from 15 residues. Trimming left V 2 bases short and J 0 bases short, with 5 bases between. Germline CDR1 reads MNHEY; CDR2 reads SVGEGT. In nucleotides, the CDR3 is TGTGCCAGCAGTTACGACAGCTCTGGGGCCAACGTCCTGACTTTC. This encodes CASSYDSSGANVLTF.

The chain uses TRBV7-2 and TRBJ2-4, with D perhaps matching TRBD1 (6 bases). V lost 0 bases to trimming and J lost 0 bases, with 9 bases between them. This CDR3 comprises 16 residues. Per the germline V gene, CDR1 is SGHTA and CDR2 is FQGNSA. The CDR3 DNA reads TGTGCCAGCAGCTTAGCGAGGACAGCAGCCAAAAACATTCAGTACTTC. It translates to CASSLARTAAKNIQYF.

The rearrangement links TRBV11-2 to TRBJ2-5; D call uncertain. V gave up 4 bases and J gave up 5 bases, with 11 bases separating them. Germline V gene sequence: CDR1 SGHAT, CDR2 FQNNGV. The CDR3 extends over 13 amino acids. DNA of the CDR3: TGTGCCAGCAGCTCAATGACGGAGGAGACCCAGTACTTC. Its protein is CASSSMTEETQYF.

V and J are TRBV4-1 and TRBJ2-7; no reliable D call. Germline V gives CDR1 MGHRA, CDR2 YSYEKL. With 4 bases removed from V and 0 bases from J, the gap between germline ends came to 7 bases. The CDR3 sequence is 13 residues long. In DNA form, the CDR3 reads TGCGCCAGCAGCCCCCAGAACTCCTACGAGCAGTACTTC. Residues: CASSPQNSYEQYF.

This clone occurred a few times. This chain connects TRBV4-3 to TRBJ2-7; the D gene is possibly TRBD1 (7 bases). Germline V gene lookup returns CDR1 LGHNA and CDR2 YSLEER. The CDR3 consists of 18 residues. Trimming shortened V by 3 bases and J by 2 bases, and 23 bases separated the two germline ends. This chain's CDR3 is CASSQETPRDSLTYEQYF. The CDR3, as DNA: TGCGCCAGCAGCCAGGAGACGCCGCGGGACAGCCTGACCTACGAGCAGTACTTC.

The V and J genes are TRBV6-1 and TRBJ2-7; possible D gene TRBD1, 6 bases. This CDR3 has 15 amino acids. V was cut by 0 bases and J by 0 bases, with 9 bases left in between. Germline V gene data show CDR1 as MNHNS and CDR2 as SASEGT. CDR3 nucleotides: TGTGCCAGCAGTGAAGCAGGGGGTGGCTCCTACGAGCAGTACTTC. Residues: CASSEAGGGSYEQYF.

In its sample, this clone was seen a few times. J is TRBJ1-5 and V is TRBV6-1, with D perhaps TRBD1 (6 bases). The CDR3 is 16 amino acids. Per the germline V gene, CDR1 is MNHNS and CDR2 is SASEGT. The ends were cut back, 3 bases at V and 2 bases at J, with 14 bases in the middle. CDR3: CASSDQTGTGNQPQHF. CDR3 sequence (DNA): TGTGCCAGCAGTGATCAAACAGGGACCGGCAATCAGCCCCAGCATTTT.

The chain joins TRBV5-1 to TRBJ2-7, with TRBD1 matching 7 bases. The CDR3 loop spans 15 amino acids. Per the germline V gene, CDR1 is SGHRS and CDR2 is YFSETQ. Trimming removed 1 base from V and 3 bases from J; junction bases left unmatched: 7. Here the CDR3 DNA reads TGCGCCAGCAGCTTGCAACCAGGGGGTGTCTACGAGCAGTACTTC. Translating it yields CASSLQPGGVYEQYF.

The rearrangement links TRBV5-1 to TRBJ2-1, with TRBD2 as a possible D gene (5 bases). The V gene lost 1 base and the J gene lost 1 base, with 9 bases spanning the gap. The CDR3 has 15 amino acids. The germline V gene has CDR1 SGHRS and CDR2 YFSETQ. The CDR3 DNA follows: TGCGCCAGCAGCTTGTTGGGAGCGTCCTACAATGAGCAGTTCTTC. This sequence encodes CASSLLGASYNEQFF. Filled out from reference TRBV5-1 and TRBJ2-1, the complete variable domain reads KAGVTQTPRYLIKTRGQQVTLSCSPISGHRSVSWYQQTPGQGLQFLFEYFSETQRNKGNFPGRFSGRQFSNSRSEMNVSTLELGDSALYLCASSLLGASYNEQFFGPGTRLTVL.

The chain employs TRBV21-1 and TRBJ2-1; the D segment call TRBD2 is taken from the table without a DNA check. TRBV21-1 constitutes a pseudogene. This CDR3 is 16 amino acids long. In DNA form, the CDR3 reads TGTGCCAGCAGCCGCGGGAGAGCCAGCTCCTACAATGAGCAGTTCTTC. Amino acid sequence: CASSRGRASSYNEQFF.

J is TRBJ1-1 and V is TRBV3-1 (or the pseudogene TRBV3-2); unclear D gene. The CDR3 totals 11 residues. V shed 7 bases and J shed 5 bases, with 8 bases lying between them. Germline lookup yields CDR1 LGHDT and CDR2 YNNKEL (reference sequence). The CDR3 bases are TGTGCCAGCACCACACGAACTGAAGCTTTCTTT. Amino acid sequence: CASTTRTEAFF.

The V and J genes are TRBV7-6 and TRBJ1-4, with a possible D match to TRBD1 (6 bases). Germline V gene lookup returns CDR1 SGHVS and CDR2 FNYEAQ. The CDR3 length is 15 residues. The germline V and J ends were trimmed by 4 bases and 5 bases, with 14 bases remaining between them. In DNA, the CDR3 is TGTGCCAGCAGCTCCGGGGGGGCTCAGAATGAAAAACTGTTTTTT. Translated, it gives CASSSGGAQNEKLFF. The full variable domain, rest sourced from reference TRBV7-6 and TRBJ1-4, is GAGVSQSPRYKVTKRGQDVALRCDPISGHVSLYWYRQALGQGPEFLTYFNYEAQQDKSGLPNDRFSAERPEGSISTLTIQRTEQRDSAMYRCASSSGGAQNEKLFFGSGTQLSVL.

The genes are TRBV21-1 and TRBJ2-7; TRBD2, the table's D call, lacks a check against the DNA. TRBV21-1 constitutes a pseudogene. The CDR3 loop spans 12 amino acids. CDR3 sequence (DNA): TGTGCCAGCAGCGTATCCCCTTGTGAGCAGTACTTC. Protein product: CASSVSPCEQYF.

This rearrangement joins TRBV7-3 to TRBJ2-5; D remains ambiguous. Germline assignment: CDR1 SGHTA and CDR2 FQGTGA. V lost 1 base and J 0 bases, leaving 9 bases between the germline ends. The CDR3 is made up of 15 amino acids. Here the CDR3 reads CASSLNGGNQETQYF. Written as DNA, the CDR3 is TGTGCCAGCAGCTTAAACGGCGGCAACCAAGAGACCCAGTACTTC.